This passage covers 10 T cell receptor beta chains from one sample sequenced in a study of T cell repertoires in cytomegalovirus infection. Antigens for these TCRs are unknown. Each CDR3 protein is one row after TCRdb ran MiXCR on the reads. The table has around 140,000 distinct CDR3 sequences, approximately 30% seen once. Here the sequenced sample was CD8+ T cells from cultured PBMCs, taken from culture after CMV antigen stimulation. These receptors all come from a human donor in good health (CMV status not recorded). Some clones in this sample may be carry-over from other donors' samples.

The table lists this clonotype with many counts. This sequence joins TRBV5-6 and TRBJ1-2; 7 bases fit TRBD1. This CDR3 contains 16 residues. Germline CDR1 is SGHDT and CDR2 is YYEEEE. The V segment lost 0 bases and the J segment 0 bases; nucleotides outside the gene matches: 5. CDR3 bases: TGTGCCAGCAGCTTGGAGGGGGCGCCAGCTAACTATGGCTACACCTTC. It encodes CASSLEGAPANYGYTF.

This clonotype was picked up a small number of times. The chain uses TRBV7-9 and TRBJ1-5; the match to TRBD1 covers 7 bases. Germline V gives CDR1 SEHNR, CDR2 FQNEAQ (reference sequence). This CDR3 comprises 15 residues. V lost 5 bases to trimming and J lost 0 bases; unmatched junction nucleotides: 4. The CDR3 nucleotides are TGTGCCAGCAGCCCCGGGGACAGTAGCAATCAGCCCCAGCATTTT. This translates into CASSPGDSSNQPQHF.

As for this clonotype: The conserved closing phenylalanine or tryptophan is absent in this CDR3, likely reflecting a read error. The genes are TRBV11-2 and TRBJ2-3; 8 nucleotides match TRBD1. This CDR3 is built from 16 residues. Losses at the gene ends were 4 bases for V and 0 bases for J; bases not matched to a gene: 6. Germline V CDR1 and CDR2: SGHAT, FQNNGV. The CDR3 DNA reads TGTGCCAGCAGCTACTGGGACAGGTCTAGCACAGATACGCAGTATTCT. Protein: CASSYWDRSSTDTQYS.

V and J are TRBV7-6 and TRBJ1-1; no clear D gene. This CDR3 is built from 15 residues. V was clipped by 4 bases and J by 4 bases, with 16 bases between them. The germline V gene has CDR1 SGHVS and CDR2 FNYEAQ. The CDR3 here is CASSSRREAGTEAFF. DNA of the CDR3: TGTGCCAGCAGCTCCCGGAGGGAGGCGGGCACTGAAGCTTTCTTT.

Notes on this clonotype: A much larger clone lies a single base off, so this may be a read error. CDR3 sequence: CASSLDAESGELFF. Here the CDR3 DNA reads TGTGCCAGCAGCTTAGACGCGGAGAGCGGGGAGCTGTTTTTT. The gene calls are TRBV7-6 and TRBJ2-2; no definite D call. Trimming stripped 1 base from V and 7 bases from J, with 10 bases between. Germline V gene lookup returns CDR1 SGHVS and CDR2 FNYEAQ. There are 14 residues in the CDR3.

The chain couples TRBV19 to TRBJ1-2; unclear D gene. CDR3 size: 13 residues. Trimming pared 6 bases from V and 2 bases from J, leaving 10 bases between. The germline V gene encodes CDR1 LNHDA and CDR2 SQIVND (reference sequence). DNA for the CDR3: TGTGCCAGTAGCAACCACGCGAACTATGGCTACACCTTC. It codes for CASSNHANYGYTF. The full variable domain, its missing parts supplied by reference TRBV19 and TRBJ1-2, is DGGITQSPKYLFRKEGQNVTLSCEQNLNHDAMYWYRQDPGQGLRLIYYSQIVNDFQKGDIAEGYSVSREKKESFPLTVTSAQKNPTAFYLCASSNHANYGYTFGSGTRLTVV.

V and J are TRBV27 and TRBJ1-6, with D unclear. Germline V gene lookup returns CDR1 MNHEY and CDR2 SMNVEV (reference sequence). The CDR3 covers 15 residues. V was trimmed by 0 bases and J by 10 bases, leaving 13 bases between them. The CDR3 DNA reads as TGTGCCAGCAGTTTATCGTCGGGTTCCAGATCACCCCTCCACTTT. It is translated as CASSLSSGSRSPLHF.

This clonotype was counted many times. This chain joins TRBV7-9 and TRBJ2-5; D may be TRBD1 or TRBD2 (5 bases each). This CDR3 comprises 15 residues. Deletions cut 1 base from V and 4 bases from J, with 13 bases between. Looked up from germline, CDR1 is SEHNR and CDR2 is FQNEAQ (reference sequence). CDR3 sequence (DNA): TGTGCCAGCAGCTTAGGGGGGTTTGGCGCAGAGACCCAGTACTTC. Protein sequence: CASSLGGFGAETQYF.

Worth noting for this clonotype: The junction differs from germline at one of its ends, possibly a read error. The V and J genes are TRBV7-2 and TRBJ1-1, with 8 bases fitting TRBD1. CDR1 and CDR2 (germline): SGHTA, FQGNSA. This CDR3 spans 14 amino acids. In nucleotides, the CDR3 is TGTGCCAACAGCCCGGACAGGGTTAATACTGAAGCTTTCTTT. Its translation is CANSPDRVNTEAFF.

Ten or more counts support this clonotype. This sequence joins TRBV7-8 and TRBJ2-6, with D possibly TRBD2 on 7 matching bases. The CDR3 loop spans 15 amino acids. Germline lookup yields CDR1 SGHVS and CDR2 FQNEAQ. This chain's CDR3 is CAARGALAGANVLTF. The CDR3 coding sequence is TGTGCTGCCCGGGGGGCGTTGGCTGGGGCCAACGTCCTGACTTTC.